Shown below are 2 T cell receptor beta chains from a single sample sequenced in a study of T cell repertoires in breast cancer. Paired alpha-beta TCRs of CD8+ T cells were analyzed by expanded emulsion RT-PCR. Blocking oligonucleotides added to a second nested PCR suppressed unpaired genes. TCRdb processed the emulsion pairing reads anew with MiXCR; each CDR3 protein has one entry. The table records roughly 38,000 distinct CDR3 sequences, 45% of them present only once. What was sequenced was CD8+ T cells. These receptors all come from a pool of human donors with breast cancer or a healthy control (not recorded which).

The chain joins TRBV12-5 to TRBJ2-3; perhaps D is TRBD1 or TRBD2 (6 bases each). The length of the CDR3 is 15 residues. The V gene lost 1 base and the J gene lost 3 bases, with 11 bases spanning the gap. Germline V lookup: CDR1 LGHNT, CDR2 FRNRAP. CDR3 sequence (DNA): TGTGCTAGTGGTTTGGGCAGGGGAGGTACAGATACGCAGTATTTT. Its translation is CASGLGRGGTDTQYF.

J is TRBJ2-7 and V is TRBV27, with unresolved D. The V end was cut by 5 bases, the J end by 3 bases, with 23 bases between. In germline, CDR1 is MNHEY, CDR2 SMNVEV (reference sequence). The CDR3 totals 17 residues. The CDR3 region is CASSPMTLGLKRYEQYF. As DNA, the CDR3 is TGTGCCAGCAGTCCTATGACCCTCGGGCTGAAGCGCTACGAGCAGTACTTC.